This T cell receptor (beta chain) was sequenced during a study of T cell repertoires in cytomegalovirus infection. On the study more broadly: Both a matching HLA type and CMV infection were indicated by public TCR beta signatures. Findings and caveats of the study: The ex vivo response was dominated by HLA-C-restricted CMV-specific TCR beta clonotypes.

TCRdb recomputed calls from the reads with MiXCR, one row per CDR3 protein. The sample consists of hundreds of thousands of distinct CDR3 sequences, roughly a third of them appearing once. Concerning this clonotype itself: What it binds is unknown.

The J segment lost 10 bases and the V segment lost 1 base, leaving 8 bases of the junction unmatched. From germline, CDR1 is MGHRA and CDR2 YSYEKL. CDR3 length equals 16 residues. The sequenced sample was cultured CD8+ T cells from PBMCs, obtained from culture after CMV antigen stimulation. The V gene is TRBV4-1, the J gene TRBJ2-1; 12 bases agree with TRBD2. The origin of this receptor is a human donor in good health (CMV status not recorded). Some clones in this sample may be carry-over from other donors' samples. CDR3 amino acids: CASSQVGLAGGDEQFF. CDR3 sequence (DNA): TGCGCCAGCAGCCAAGTTGGGCTAGCGGGGGGGGACGAGCAGTTCTTC.